The 26 T cell receptor beta chains below come from one sample, sequenced in a study of radiotherapy plus CTLA-4 blockade in lung cancer (dated by TCRdb to the late 2010s). The library relied on the immunoSEQ multiplex PCR assay. Not all clones reach the TCRdb copy of this immuneACCESS table, which keeps in-frame sequences only. Checked studies attribute under half of the gap to unresolved V genes and leave the rest unexplained. Across this sample there are some 100,000 clones, with 78% seen only once. The ten largest clones add up to about 5% of the sample. The material sequenced was peripheral blood, taken from a patient treated with radiotherapy plus ipilimumab. The receptors stem from a human donor with non-small cell lung cancer who had a partial response to radiotherapy plus ipilimumab.

V gene TRBV28 combines with J gene TRBJ2-6, with 12 nucleotides matching TRBD1. This CDR3 spans 20 amino acids. The V gene's germline CDR1 is MDHEN and CDR2 SYDVKM. Trimming cost V 5 bases and J 1 base; bases outside gene matches: 12. The CDR3: CASSPLMGTGGVSGANVLTF. CDR3 in DNA: TGTGCCAGCAGTCCTCTTATGGGGACAGGGGGCGTGTCTGGGGCCAACGTCCTGACTTTC.

The chain employs TRBV19 and TRBJ2-3, with 11 bases aligning to TRBD2. CDR1 and CDR2 (germline): LNHDA, SQIVND (reference sequence). The CDR3 is 16 residues long. The V segment lost 5 bases and the J segment 0 bases; nucleotides outside the gene matches: 4. The CDR3: CASSPGTSGSTDTQYF. DNA for the CDR3: TGTGCCAGTAGTCCTGGGACTAGCGGAAGCACAGATACGCAGTATTTT. The full variable domain, its missing parts supplied by reference TRBV19 and TRBJ2-3, is DGGITQSPKYLFRKEGQNVTLSCEQNLNHDAMYWYRQDPGQGLRLIYYSQIVNDFQKGDIAEGYSVSREKKESFPLTVTSAQKNPTAFYLCASSPGTSGSTDTQYFGPGTRLTVL.

A remark on this clone: One junction end does not reproduce the germline sequence, and a read error may be involved. The genes are TRBV7-7 and TRBJ2-2, with D uncertain. CDR1 is SSHAT and CDR2 is FNYEAQ in the germline V gene (reference sequence). This CDR3 comprises 13 residues. This CDR3 reads CASSLAPSGELFF. The CDR3 DNA reads TGTGCTAGCAGCTTAGCACCCAGCGGGGAGCTGTTTTTT. Full variable domain (rest looked up from reference TRBV7-7 and TRBJ2-2): GAGVSQSPRYKVTKRGQDVTLRCDPISSHATLYWYQQALGQGPEFLTYFNYEAQPDKSGLPSDRFSAERPEGSISTLTIQRTEQRDSAMYRCASSLAPSGELFFGEGSRLTVL.

The chain employs TRBV2 and TRBJ1-1; D is possibly TRBD1 (5 bases). The germline gives CDR1 SNHLY, CDR2 FYNNEI. V was shortened by 2 bases and J by 4 bases, with 8 bases between the two germline ends. The CDR3 is made up of 13 amino acids. The CDR3 DNA reads as TGTGCCAGCAGTGAAATGGGGGGCACTGAAGCTTTCTTT. The encoded protein is CASSEMGGTEAFF.

This clone has a handful of counts. V gene TRBV19 combines with J gene TRBJ1-5; possibly TRBD1 for D (5 bases). V was trimmed by 4 bases and J by 1 base, leaving 20 bases between them. The length of the CDR3 is 18 residues. Per the germline V gene, CDR1 is LNHDA and CDR2 is SQIVND (reference sequence). The CDR3, as DNA: TGTGCCAGTAGTAAGGAGGGGTTACGGACGAGAAGCAATCAGCCCCAGCATTTT. Protein: CASSKEGLRTRSNQPQHF.

This chain links TRBV28 with TRBJ1-5; TRBD1 matches 7 bases. Germline assignment: CDR1 MDHEN and CDR2 SYDVKM. J gave up 2 bases and V 7 bases, and 5 bases lay outside the gene matches. The CDR3 extends over 14 amino acids. The chain's CDR3 is CASTRQGGNQPQHF. CDR3 nucleotide sequence: TGTGCCAGCACCCGACAGGGTGGCAATCAGCCCCAGCATTTT.

The chain uses TRBV5-5 and TRBJ2-6, with TRBD1 identical over 9 bases. Germline assignment: CDR1 SGHKS and CDR2 YYEKEE (reference sequence). CDR3 length equals 16 residues. J was trimmed by 4 bases and V by 5 bases; bases with no gene match: 7. CDR3: CASSRGTGSGANVLTF. Written as DNA, the CDR3 is TGTGCCAGCAGTCGGGGGACAGGGTCCGGGGCCAACGTCCTGACTTTC.

The J gene is TRBJ2-1, the V gene TRBV7-3; 10 bases match TRBD2. The CDR3 has 15 residues. With 5 bases clipped from V and 5 bases from J, the junction kept 6 bases outside the gene matches. Germline V gene data show CDR1 as SGHTA and CDR2 as FQGTGA. CDR3 amino acids: CASSPSSGRDNEQFF. The CDR3, as DNA: TGTGCCAGCAGCCCGTCTAGCGGGAGAGACAATGAGCAGTTCTTC.

The chain uses TRBV4-1 and TRBJ1-4, with 7 bases that match TRBD1. Trimming took 1 base from V and 4 from J; bases not matched to a gene: 3. CDR1 is MGHRA and CDR2 is YSYEKL in the germline V gene. This CDR3 region has 15 residues. In nucleotides, the CDR3 is TGCGCCAGCAGCCAAGGGGACAGTGATAATGAAAAACTGTTTTTT. This sequence encodes CASSQGDSDNEKLFF.

This sequence joins TRBV9 and TRBJ1-5, with 7 bases identical to TRBD1. With V trimmed by 0 bases and J by 7 bases, 10 bases remained unmatched. This CDR3 is built from 16 residues. Looked up from germline, CDR1 is SGDLS and CDR2 is YYNGEE. The CDR3 region is CASSVGGTAWEQPQHF. The CDR3, as DNA: TGTGCCAGCAGCGTAGGAGGGACAGCCTGGGAACAGCCCCAGCATTTT.

The rearrangement joins TRBV4-3 to TRBJ2-1; weak D call: TRBD2 (6 bases). Trimming removed 0 bases from V and 8 bases from J, with 11 bases in between. The length of the CDR3 is 14 residues. Germline assignment: CDR1 LGHNA and CDR2 YSLEER. As DNA, the CDR3 is TGCGCCAGCAGCCAAGAGACTAGTAAAGATGAGCAGTTCTTC. Translated: CASSQETSKDEQFF.

The rearrangement joins TRBV5-4 to TRBJ2-1; 16 bases match TRBD2. The V gene's germline CDR1 is SGHNT and CDR2 YYREEE (reference sequence). The CDR3 covers 15 residues. The junction had 1 base not matched to a gene; V was cut back by 3 bases and J by 7 bases. DNA for the CDR3: TGTGCCAGCAGCTCGGGACTAGCGGGAGGGAATGAGCAGTTCTTC. Translating it yields CASSSGLAGGNEQFF.

This sequence joins TRBV2 and TRBJ2-3; D is unresolved. V was pared by 6 bases and J by 1 base, with 14 bases between. The CDR3 contains 15 residues. Germline CDR1 reads SNHLY; CDR2 reads FYNNEI. The CDR3 here is CASSPSSTRTDTQYF. The CDR3 DNA reads TGTGCCAGCAGCCCATCTAGTACACGCACAGATACGCAGTATTTT.

This chain connects TRBV6-4 to TRBJ2-1; 9 bases match TRBD1. Unmatched junction bases numbered 5, after V lost 5 bases and J lost 9 bases. The CDR3 extends over 13 amino acids. Germline-derived CDR1 and CDR2 are MRHNA and SNTAGT. The CDR3 DNA sequence: TGTGCCAGCAGTTGGGACAGGGAGAGTGAGCAGTTCTTC. This codes for CASSWDRESEQFF.

This sequence joins TRBV10-2 and TRBJ1-5, with D possibly matching TRBD1 (6 bases). The CDR3 is 14 amino acids. Per the germline V gene, CDR1 is WSHSY and CDR2 is SAAADI. Trimming left V 5 bases short and J 2 bases short, with 10 bases between. CDR3 bases: TGCGCCAGCAGTTCCGGACAGCGCAATCAGCCCCAGCATTTT. Residues: CASSSGQRNQPQHF.

The V gene is TRBV4-3, the J gene TRBJ2-2; 7 nucleotides agree with TRBD2. CDR1 is LGHNA and CDR2 is YSLEER in the germline V gene. The trim removed 0 bases at V and 6 bases at J, leaving 7 bases unmatched. This CDR3 spans 16 amino acids. The CDR3 sequence: CASSQDLGGIAGELFF. The CDR3, as DNA: TGCGCCAGCAGCCAAGATCTGGGGGGGATCGCCGGGGAGCTGTTTTTT.

The chain combines TRBV6-5 with TRBJ2-2, with D hard to call. The germline CDR1 and CDR2 sequences are MNHEY and SVGAGI. Trimming stripped 2 bases from V and 5 bases from J, with 12 bases between. The CDR3 consists of 15 residues. The CDR3 coding sequence is TGTGCCAGCAGTTACGGGCAGGTCTTAACCGGGGAGCTGTTTTTT. It yields the protein CASSYGQVLTGELFF.

Of note for this clone: This sample includes further DNA sequences coding for the same CDR3. This chain connects TRBV27 to TRBJ2-1; maybe TRBD2 (5 bases). The CDR3 contains 15 residues. CDR1 is MNHEY and CDR2 is SMNVEV in the germline V gene (reference sequence). V lost 3 bases, J lost 3 bases, and 12 bases lay in between. Here the CDR3 reads CASSFRLANYNEQFF. CDR3 coding DNA: TGTGCCAGCAGTTTCCGTCTAGCCAACTACAATGAGCAGTTCTTC.

The V call is TRBV28, the J call TRBJ2-7; 13 bases map to TRBD2. V gave up 6 bases and J gave up 1 base; unmatched junction bases: 15. CDR1 and CDR2 from the germline V gene are MDHEN and SYDVKM. The length of the CDR3 is 19 residues. The CDR3 bases are TGTGCCAGCAGCGAAGGGACCGGGACTAGCGGGAAATTGTCCTACGAGCAGTACGTC. Translated: CASSEGTGTSGKLSYEQYV.

The chain employs TRBV2 and TRBJ2-7; 9 positions agree with TRBD2. The ends lost 8 bases at V and 1 base at J; junction bases unmatched: 6. CDR3 length: 14 amino acids. CDR1 is SNHLY and CDR2 is FYNNEI in the germline V gene. The DNA of the CDR3 is TGTGCCAGCTATAGCGGGAGTCGGTCCTACGAGCAGTACGTC. As protein: CASYSGSRSYEQYV.

This clone was observed a handful of times. The DNA of the CDR3 is TGTGCCAGTGCCTTACAGGGCCTCGGCTACACCTTC. This codes for CASALQGLGYTF. V usage is TRBV19 and J usage is TRBJ1-2, with D maybe TRBD1 (6 bases). V was shortened by 8 bases and J by 8 bases, with 15 bases between the two germline ends. Germline V lookup: CDR1 LNHDA, CDR2 SQIVND (reference sequence). The CDR3 consists of 12 residues.

The CDR3 sequence: CASSLAGEQYV. The CDR3 DNA follows: TGCGCCAGCAGCCTAGCGGGAGAGCAGTACGTC. This chain connects TRBV23-1 to TRBJ2-7, with 9 bases fitting TRBD2. TRBV23-1 is filed as an ORF, its function uncertain. Trimming removed 6 bases from V and 7 bases from J; junction bases left unmatched: 1. The CDR3 totals 11 residues.

This clone was detected once. The rearrangement joins TRBV5-1 to TRBJ2-5; D gene uncertain. The ends were cut back, 1 base at V and 3 bases at J, with 10 bases in the middle. The CDR3 extends over 14 amino acids. CDR1 and CDR2 from the germline V gene are SGHRS and YFSETQ. CDR3 amino acids: CASSLYPVEETQYF. The CDR3 nucleotides read TGCGCCAGCAGCTTGTATCCGGTGGAAGAGACCCAGTACTTC.

The J gene is TRBJ2-5, the V gene TRBV7-9; D not resolved. The CDR3 length is 15 residues. V was clipped by 5 bases and J by 1 base, with 14 bases between them. Per germline, CDR1 SEHNR and CDR2 FQNEAQ (reference sequence). CDR3 DNA sequence: TGTGCCAGCAGCCTACCTGAAACAGCCCAAGAGACCCAGTACTTC. Its translation: CASSLPETAQETQYF.

The chain combines TRBV7-3 with TRBJ2-2; TRBD1 agrees at 8 bases. With 1 base clipped from V and 1 base from J, the junction kept 11 bases outside the gene matches. The CDR3 extends over 19 amino acids. Germline assignment: CDR1 SGHTA and CDR2 FQGTGA. CDR3 DNA: TGTGCCAGCAGCTTAAGAACAGGGGGTTCTAGGCAGAACACCGGGGAGCTGTTTTTT. This gives the protein CASSLRTGGSRQNTGELFF.

This clone was picked up a small number of times. The chain employs TRBV10-3 and TRBJ1-3, with D uncertain. The length of the CDR3 is 16 residues. V shed 0 bases and J shed 0 bases, with 9 bases lying between them. In germline, CDR1 is ENHRY, CDR2 SYGVKD. The CDR3 reads CAISESIETSGNTIYF. The DNA of the CDR3 is TGTGCCATCAGTGAGTCCATAGAAACCTCTGGAAACACCATATATTTT.